The present T cell receptor beta chain was sequenced within a study of blood T cells in healthy people across ages. The overall study: There was about one barcoded beta molecule captured by template switching per two T cells.

Isolation recovered at least 7 million PBMCs from every sample. General study findings and limits: Per million T cells, the diversity of TCR beta decreased roughly linearly as age advanced.

Germline-derived CDR1 and CDR2 are SEHNR and FQNEAQ (reference sequence). CDR3 length: 17 amino acids. V was trimmed by 5 bases and J by 5 bases, leaving 24 bases between them. Using a J-beta primer mix together with a sample-barcoded 5' primer, a second PCR was run for roughly 6 to 12 cycles. TCRdb used MiXCR to reprocess the 5' RACE reads, holding one entry per CDR3 protein. Of approximately 850,000 distinct CDR3 sequences listed, 58% were seen once; the top ten hold roughly 20%. Regarding this clonotype: The antigen remains undetermined.

The source of this sequence is a man aged 25 to 45 in good health. The gene calls are TRBV7-9 and TRBJ1-1; perhaps TRBD1 as D (5 bases). The specimen sequenced was blood. CDR3 region: CASSVDGYGTVLTEAFF. Written as DNA, the CDR3 is TGTGCCAGCAGCGTCGACGGTTATGGGACGGTCCTTACTGAAGCTTTCTTT.